This entry lists 31 T cell receptor beta chains sequenced from one sample in a study of human T cells and chemical hapten exposure. Time point in this sample: patch test 1, 2 weeks after DPC sensitization. Regarding treatment: therapeutic diphenylcyclopropenone sensitization with weekly scalp DPC. MiXCR, run by TCRdb on the RACE reads, gives a single entry per CDR3 protein. The sample records 340,000 or so distinct CDR3 sequences, under 8% being singletons. This specimen consisted of whole blood, obtained in connection with sensitization to the hapten diphenylcyclopropenone (DPC). These receptors all come from a young woman with alopecia areata. Some clones in this sample may be carry-over from other donors' samples.

This clonotype was found a few times. The chain is built from TRBV7-2 and TRBJ1-5; D is unresolved. The CDR3 has 16 amino acids. Trimming shortened V by 2 bases and J by 7 bases, and 18 bases separated the two germline ends. The germline V gene has CDR1 SGHTA and CDR2 FQGNSA. CDR3 residues: CASSLYSLAKEQPQHF. As DNA, the CDR3 is TGTGCCAGCAGCTTATACAGCCTGGCCAAAGAGCAGCCCCAGCATTTT.

This clonotype was detected many times. This chain connects TRBV6-5 to TRBJ2-5, with TRBD2 as a possible D gene (6 bases). V lost 5 bases and J lost 5, with 18 bases in between. The CDR3 contains 15 residues. Looked up from germline, CDR1 is MNHEY and CDR2 is SVGAGI. The CDR3 nucleotides read TGTGCCAGCAGTGAGACTAGACACCCCCGGGAGACCCAGTACTTC. Residues: CASSETRHPRETQYF.

This clonotype was detected ten times or more. The chain combines TRBV7-8 with TRBJ2-3; 8 bases fit TRBD1. The CDR3 is made up of 16 amino acids. V was clipped by 3 bases and J by 0 bases; unmatched bases: 5. Per germline, CDR1 SGHVS and CDR2 FQNEAQ. The CDR3 DNA reads as TGTGCCAGCAGCTTGCGGACAGGGCCCAGCACAGATACGCAGTATTTT. Translation: CASSLRTGPSTDTQYF.

The V and J genes are TRBV6-5 and TRBJ1-6; D unclear. CDR1 is MNHEY and CDR2 is SVGAGI in the germline V gene. Deletions cut 0 bases from V and 7 bases from J, with 10 bases between. CDR3 length: 15 residues. The CDR3 protein is CASSYSKVGNSPLHF. The CDR3 coding sequence is TGTGCCAGCAGTTACTCGAAAGTAGGAAATTCACCCCTCCACTTT.

This clonotype has just a few counts. The V call is TRBV11-2, the J call TRBJ2-7; D perhaps matches TRBD2 (5 bases). Looked up from germline, CDR1 is SGHAT and CDR2 is FQNNGV. CDR3 length: 14 amino acids. The V gene lost 5 bases and the J gene lost 1 base, with 12 bases spanning the gap. The CDR3 here is CASSPIRGSYEQYF. The CDR3 DNA is TGTGCCAGCAGCCCTATTCGGGGATCCTACGAGCAGTACTTC.

This clonotype was seen more than once but under ten times. The J gene is TRBJ1-6, the V gene TRBV27; maybe TRBD1 (5 bases). V lost 5 bases and J 10 bases, leaving 21 bases between the germline ends. Germline V gene data show CDR1 as MNHEY and CDR2 as SMNVEV (reference sequence). The CDR3 sequence is 16 residues long. The CDR3 bases are TGTGCCAGCAGTCCGGACCGGGACCCTCGGGGCTCACCCCTCCACTTT. Its protein is CASSPDRDPRGSPLHF.

This clonotype was detected a few times. This chain links TRBV24-1 with TRBJ1-1, with D tentatively TRBD1 (5 bases). The CDR3 extends over 13 amino acids. V shed 8 bases and J shed 1 base, with 10 bases lying between them. Germline V lookup: CDR1 KGHDR, CDR2 SFDVKD. CDR3: CATKRGENTEAFF. In nucleotides, the CDR3 is TGTGCCACCAAGAGAGGGGAGAACACTGAAGCTTTCTTT.

This clonotype was seen only a few times. V gene TRBV29-1 combines with J gene TRBJ1-5; TRBD1 agrees at 9 bases. The CDR3 is made up of 16 amino acids. Trimming took 5 bases from V and 0 from J; bases not matched to a gene: 8. Per germline, CDR1 SQVTM and CDR2 ANQGSEA. The CDR3: CSVSGQGGYSNQPQHF. The CDR3 DNA reads TGCAGCGTTTCGGGACAGGGAGGCTATAGCAATCAGCCCCAGCATTTT.

This clonotype was counted only a few times. The V call is TRBV4-1, the J call TRBJ2-2, with 9 bases that match TRBD1. V lost 5 bases, J lost 5 bases, and 6 bases stayed unmatched. The CDR3 totals 15 residues. Germline V gene sequence: CDR1 MGHRA, CDR2 YSYEKL. The CDR3 loop is CASSGRDRVTGELFF. The CDR3 coding sequence is TGCGCCAGCAGCGGCCGGGACAGGGTGACCGGGGAGCTGTTTTTT.

The genes are TRBV7-2 and TRBJ2-7, with a possible D match to TRBD1 (5 bases). The V end lost 6 bases, the J end lost 5 bases, and 17 bases lay between the germline ends. The CDR3 totals 14 residues. The germline gives CDR1 SGHTA, CDR2 FQGNSA. CDR3 loop: CASSPRGRAHEQYF. CDR3 nucleotide sequence: TGTGCCAGCAGTCCGAGAGGCAGGGCCCACGAGCAGTACTTC.

This clonotype was picked up many times. V and J are TRBV6-2 or TRBV6-3 and TRBJ1-5; the D is unclear. V was shortened by 5 bases and J by 9 bases, with 11 bases between the two germline ends. In germline, CDR1 is MNHEY, CDR2 SVGEGT. The CDR3 loop spans 12 amino acids. Here the CDR3 DNA reads TGTGCCAGCAGTCGACGAGTTAGGCCCCAGCATTTT. As protein: CASSRRVRPQHF.

The V and J genes are TRBV2 and TRBJ2-1; the D gene could be TRBD1 or TRBD2 (6 bases each). The germline V gene encodes CDR1 SNHLY and CDR2 FYNNEI. The CDR3 runs 14 residues. Trimming shortened V by 8 bases and J by 5 bases, and 16 bases separated the two germline ends. The chain's CDR3 is CASLTGRDHNEQFF. CDR3 in DNA: TGTGCCAGCCTAACAGGGCGGGACCACAATGAGCAGTTCTTC.

This clonotype was detected ten times or more. The rearrangement links TRBV12-3 or TRBV12-4 to TRBJ1-5; D might be TRBD1 (5 bases). The CDR3 extends over 14 amino acids. Trimming shortened V by 5 bases and J by 4 bases, and 12 bases separated the two germline ends. CDR3 sequence reads: CASSPDGGNQPQHF. CDR3 nucleotide sequence: TGTGCCAGCAGTCCCGACGGGGGAAATCAGCCCCAGCATTTT.

This clonotype came up many times. This chain connects TRBV7-2 to TRBJ2-5; maybe TRBD2 (6 bases). The CDR3 runs 15 residues. V lost 4 bases and J 2 bases, leaving 14 bases between the germline ends. Per germline, CDR1 SGHTA and CDR2 FQGNSA. CDR3 amino acids: CASSSSPGSQETQYF. In DNA, the CDR3 is TGTGCCAGCAGCTCGAGTCCCGGGAGTCAAGAGACCCAGTACTTC.

V and J are TRBV7-9 and TRBJ2-3, with 11 bases identical to TRBD1. The trim removed 4 bases at V and 2 bases at J, leaving 20 bases unmatched. CDR3 size: 21 residues. In germline, CDR1 is SEHNR, CDR2 FQNEAQ (reference sequence). This CDR3 is CASSSSSGQGATETNTDTQYF. CDR3 coding DNA: TGTGCCAGCAGCTCCTCCAGTGGACAGGGGGCGACCGAGACGAACACAGATACGCAGTATTTT.

This clonotype has at least ten counts. V and J are TRBV7-2 and TRBJ2-3; the match to TRBD2 covers 9 bases. The V gene end was trimmed by 5 bases and the J gene end by 4 bases; junction bases not matched to a gene: 19. The CDR3 has 19 amino acids. From germline, CDR1 is SGHTA and CDR2 FQGNSA. CDR3 coding DNA: TGTGCCAGCAGCCCTAGGCTAGCGGGGACCCGAGCGGGCCCAGATACGCAGTATTTT. It encodes CASSPRLAGTRAGPDTQYF.

This clonotype appeared a few times. The chain uses TRBV5-1 and TRBJ1-4; no definite D call. Between the trimmed V and J ends, which lost 4 bases and 7 bases, there was a span of 14 bases. The length of the CDR3 is 14 residues. Per germline, CDR1 SGHRS and CDR2 YFSETQ. Here the CDR3 DNA reads TGCGCCAGCAGCCGTTCGGGGAGACCTGAAAAACTGTTTTTT. The encoded protein is CASSRSGRPEKLFF.

This clonotype was seen more than once but under ten times. The chain carries TRBV3-1 and TRBJ2-3, with TRBD2 matching over 8 bases. From germline, CDR1 is LGHDT and CDR2 YNNKEL (reference sequence). CDR3 length: 14 amino acids. V shed 8 bases and J 4 bases; nucleotides not matched to a gene: 8. The CDR3 coding sequence is TGTGCCAGCTCGCCGGGGGGGGGATCAGATACGCAGTATTTT. Its translation is CASSPGGGSDTQYF.

The chain couples TRBV4-3 to TRBJ1-1; no clear D gene. The CDR3 is 17 amino acids. Germline V gene sequence: CDR1 LGHNA, CDR2 YSLEER. V was clipped by 0 bases and J by 3 bases, with 17 bases between them. The CDR3 DNA reads TGCGCCAGCAGCCAAGATAGACGTATTGGGTCGTACACTGAAGCTTTCTTT. Protein: CASSQDRRIGSYTEAFF.

This clonotype was seen ten or more times. V usage is TRBV6-4 and J usage is TRBJ2-3; TRBD1 aligns across 7 bases. The CDR3 contains 15 residues. With V trimmed by 6 bases and J by 0 bases, 6 bases remained unmatched. Germline V gene data show CDR1 as MRHNA and CDR2 as SNTAGT. The CDR3 is CASRRDRPSTDTQYF. DNA for the CDR3: TGTGCCAGCAGAAGGGACAGACCTAGCACAGATACGCAGTATTTT.

The chain links TRBV18 to TRBJ1-1; the D gene is possibly TRBD1 (6 bases). The germline V gene has CDR1 KGHSH and CDR2 LQKENI. The CDR3 loop spans 16 amino acids. V dropped 6 bases and J dropped 0 bases, with 17 bases sitting between them. CDR3 loop: CASSSAGANMNTEAFF. The DNA of the CDR3 is TGTGCCAGCTCCTCAGCGGGGGCCAACATGAACACTGAAGCTTTCTTT.

This clonotype appeared many times. The chain links TRBV28 to TRBJ2-7, with 7 positions matching TRBD1. Germline CDR1 reads MDHEN; CDR2 reads SYDVKM. V shed 7 bases, J shed 7 bases, and the junction held 16 bases outside the gene matches. This CDR3 contains 15 residues. The CDR3 sequence is CASKITGTAILEQYF. The CDR3 coding sequence is TGTGCCAGCAAGATCACCGGGACAGCTATCTTGGAGCAGTACTTC.

This clonotype was detected many times. This chain uses TRBV25-1 with TRBJ1-4; 9 positions agree with TRBD1. Germline V CDR1 and CDR2: MGHDK, SYGVNS. The CDR3 is 15 amino acids. The ends lost 4 bases at V and 3 bases at J; junction bases unmatched: 3. CDR3 residues: CASSARQGANEKLFF. Written as DNA, the CDR3 is TGTGCCAGCAGTGCCCGACAGGGGGCTAATGAAAAACTGTTTTTT. The entire variable domain, with the rest obtained from reference TRBV25-1 and TRBJ1-4, is as follows: EADIYQTPRYLVIGTGKKITLECSQTMGHDKMYWYQQDPGMELHLIHYSYGVNSTEKGDLSSESTVSRIRTEHFPLTLESARPSHTSQYLCASSARQGANEKLFFGSGTQLSVL.

The chain recombines TRBV5-1 with TRBJ1-2; D call uncertain. The V and J ends lost 2 bases and 1 base respectively, with 6 bases between them. Germline CDR1 and CDR2: SGHRS and YFSETQ. This CDR3 is built from 13 residues. Here the CDR3 reads CASSFEVNYGYTF. The DNA for the CDR3 is TGCGCCAGCAGCTTCGAGGTTAACTATGGCTACACCTTC. Full variable domain (remainder filled in from reference TRBV5-1 and TRBJ1-2): KAGVTQTPRYLIKTRGQQVTLSCSPISGHRSVSWYQQTPGQGLQFLFEYFSETQRNKGNFPGRFSGRQFSNSRSEMNVSTLELGDSALYLCASSFEVNYGYTFGSGTRLTVV.

This chain connects TRBV7-9 to TRBJ1-2; 8 bases line up with TRBD1. The CDR3 consists of 14 residues. After removal of 5 bases from V and 6 bases from J, the junction contained 8 bases not matched to a gene. Germline assignment: CDR1 SEHNR and CDR2 FQNEAQ (reference sequence). The CDR3 region has the DNA TGTGCCAGCAGCCGAGAGACAGGGGTGCATGGCTACACCTTC. Amino acid sequence: CASSRETGVHGYTF.

CDR3 sequence reads: CASRSRRGSPLHF. The CDR3 DNA reads as TGTGCCAGCAGGTCTCGACGTGGTTCACCCCTCCACTTT. The chain uses TRBV6-5 and TRBJ1-6; D is unresolved. CDR1 and CDR2 from the germline V gene are MNHEY and SVGAGI. Trimming removed 6 bases at V and 9 bases at J, with 12 bases between. CDR3 length: 13 amino acids.

This chain links TRBV5-4 with TRBJ2-3; 13 bases fit TRBD2. This CDR3 is 16 amino acids long. V gave up 9 bases and J gave up 5 bases; unmatched junction bases: 12. The germline CDR1 and CDR2 sequences are SGHNT and YYREEE (reference sequence). The DNA for the CDR3 is TGTGCCAACATGGGGACTAGCGGGGCCTGGGGAGATACGCAGTATTTT. Its protein is CANMGTSGAWGDTQYF.

This clonotype was detected only a few times. This chain uses TRBV7-2 with TRBJ2-4, with unresolved D. This CDR3 contains 11 residues. Germline V lookup: CDR1 SGHTA, CDR2 FQGNSA. Trimming took off 6 bases at V and 4 bases at J, with 4 bases between the two ends. CDR3 nucleotide sequence: TGTGCCAGCAGGTCTAAAAACATTCAGTACTTC. Protein product: CASRSKNIQYF.

A remark on this clonotype: One end of the junction fails to match germline, which may point to a read error. This rearrangement joins TRBV5-1 to TRBJ1-1, with D unclear. The CDR3 totals 14 residues. Per the germline V gene, CDR1 is SGHRS and CDR2 is YFSETQ. In DNA form, the CDR3 reads TGCGCCAGGAGCTTGGAAGGCATTCACACTGAAGCTTTCTTT. Translating gives CARSLEGIHTEAFF.

The sample holds many counts of this clonotype. This rearrangement joins TRBV7-2 to TRBJ1-2, with D unresolved. The V end lost 4 bases, the J end lost 4 bases, and 19 bases lay between the germline ends. The CDR3 loop spans 16 amino acids. Germline V gene lookup returns CDR1 SGHTA and CDR2 FQGNSA. CDR3 DNA: TGTGCCAGCAGCTCGACCGGACCCTCCGAAGGCTATGGCTACACCTTC. It translates to CASSSTGPSEGYGYTF.

At least ten counts were recorded for this clonotype. The rearrangement uses TRBV20-1 and TRBJ1-5; the D is unclear. The V end lost 3 bases, the J end lost 0 bases, and 9 bases lay between the germline ends. This CDR3 comprises 14 residues. Germline V gives CDR1 DFQATT, CDR2 SNEGSKA (reference sequence). Here the CDR3 reads CSAREGASNQPQHF. Written as DNA, the CDR3 is TGCAGTGCTAGGGAGGGAGCTAGCAATCAGCCCCAGCATTTT.